Below, 29 T cell receptor beta chains from the same sample are listed, as sequenced in a study of CD8 T cells in ankylosing spondylitis. TCRdb called the 5' RACE reads again in MiXCR, with one record for every CDR3 protein. Of about 220,000 distinct CDR3 sequences in the sample, about 10% were seen once. Sequencing used blood, either unsorted or a sorted T cell fraction (not recorded which). These receptors were collected from a male donor with ankylosing spondylitis or in good health (not recorded which).

Details on this clonotype: The junction departs from germline at one end; a sequencing error may be responsible. The chain couples TRBV12-3 or TRBV12-4 to TRBJ2-2, with D perhaps TRBD2 (6 bases). The CDR3 runs 16 residues. CDR3 in amino acids: CASSLRPGGNTGVLFF. The CDR3 DNA is TGTGCCAGCAGTCTTCGGCCAGGAGGGAACACCGGGGTGCTGTTTTTC.

This clonotype was found many times. The chain couples TRBV9 to TRBJ2-2; 8 positions match TRBD2. CDR3 size: 14 residues. V dropped 4 bases and J dropped 5; count of bases not matched to a gene: 4. The germline CDR1 and CDR2 sequences are SGDLS and YYNGEE. CDR3 residues: CASSQTGGTGELFF. The CDR3 DNA sequence: TGTGCCAGCAGCCAGACGGGGGGGACCGGGGAGCTGTTTTTT. The entire variable domain, with the rest obtained from reference TRBV9 and TRBJ2-2, is as follows: DSGVTQTPKHLITATGQRVTLRCSPRSGDLSVYWYQQSLDQGLQFLIQYYNGEERAKGNILERFSAQQFPDLHSELNLSSLELGDSALYFCASSQTGGTGELFFGEGSRLTVL.

This clonotype was seen at least ten times. The chain carries TRBV5-1 and TRBJ2-1, with TRBD1 matching 8 bases. The J segment lost 2 bases and the V segment lost 0 bases, leaving 4 bases of the junction unmatched. There are 16 residues in the CDR3. CDR1 is SGHRS and CDR2 is YFSETQ in the germline V gene. The CDR3 DNA is TGCGCCAGCAGCTTGGGGACAGGGCGGACCTACAATGAGCAGTTCTTC. This sequence encodes CASSLGTGRTYNEQFF. The full variable domain, with the rest looked up from reference TRBV5-1 and TRBJ2-1, is KAGVTQTPRYLIKTRGQQVTLSCSPISGHRSVSWYQQTPGQGLQFLFEYFSETQRNKGNFPGRFSGRQFSNSRSEMNVSTLELGDSALYLCASSLGTGRTYNEQFFGPGTRLTVL.

This clonotype has at least ten counts. The V gene is TRBV5-1, the J gene TRBJ1-6; TRBD1 is a possible D gene (6 bases). The V gene's germline CDR1 is SGHRS and CDR2 YFSETQ. The CDR3 is 15 residues long. Between the trimmed V and J ends, which lost 7 bases and 5 bases, there was a span of 16 bases. For the CDR3, the DNA is TGCGCCAGCGGATTAGGGGACAAACATAATTCACCCCTCCACTTT. Protein sequence: CASGLGDKHNSPLHF.

This clonotype has a handful of counts. The chain uses TRBV5-8 and TRBJ2-3; no reliable D call. Germline lookup yields CDR1 SGHTS and CDR2 YDEGEE. The CDR3 sequence is 14 residues long. V lost 1 base and J 5 bases, leaving 11 bases between the germline ends. The CDR3 region has the DNA TGTGCCAGCAGCTTGTGGTCGAAGGAAGATACGCAGTATTTT. This gives the protein CASSLWSKEDTQYF.

This chain's CDR3 is CASSLVPGGSNEQFF. The CDR3 DNA reads as TGCGCCAGCAGCTTGGTCCCGGGGGGGTCGAATGAGCAGTTCTTC. V and J are TRBV5-1 and TRBJ2-1; TRBD2 agrees at 8 bases. The V segment lost 0 bases and the J segment 7 bases; nucleotides outside the gene matches: 6. CDR1 and CDR2 (germline): SGHRS, YFSETQ. This CDR3 is built from 15 residues.

This clonotype was detected many times. V and J are TRBV6-2 or TRBV6-3 and TRBJ2-1, with D perhaps matching TRBD1 or TRBD2 (5 bases each). The CDR3 length is 20 residues. Germline V CDR1 and CDR2: MNHEY, SVGEGT. The V end was cut by 2 bases, the J end by 0 bases, with 23 bases between. The CDR3: CASSYPCVGRDPLSYNEQFF. In nucleotides, the CDR3 is TGTGCCAGCAGTTACCCATGTGTGGGCAGGGACCCACTCTCCTACAATGAGCAGTTCTTC.

The rearrangement joins TRBV20-1 to TRBJ1-2, with 9 bases matching TRBD1. Losses at the gene ends were 6 bases for V and 7 bases for J; bases not matched to a gene: 3. The CDR3 runs 11 residues. The germline V gene encodes CDR1 DFQATT and CDR2 SNEGSKA (reference sequence). CDR3 in DNA: TGCAGTGCGGGGACAGGGAGTGGCTACACCTTC. The encoded protein is CSAGTGSGYTF.

Ten or more counts support this clonotype. The genes are TRBV7-3 and TRBJ1-1, with D possibly being TRBD1 (5 bases). CDR1 and CDR2 from the germline V gene are SGHTA and FQGTGA. V lost 5 bases to trimming and J lost 4 bases, with 17 bases between them. There are 15 residues in the CDR3. CDR3 region: CASSNPARGGTEAFF. The CDR3 DNA is TGTGCCAGCAGCAACCCCGCGCGGGGCGGCACTGAAGCTTTCTTT.

This chain connects TRBV5-1 to TRBJ2-5; 8 nucleotides line up with TRBD1. V shed 4 bases and J 2 bases; nucleotides not matched to a gene: 7. Germline CDR1 is SGHRS and CDR2 is YFSETQ. This CDR3 contains 15 residues. CDR3 DNA sequence: TGCGCCAGCAGCGGGGGGACAGGCCGGCAAGAGACCCAGTACTTC. As protein: CASSGGTGRQETQYF.

This clonotype turned up a few times. This chain links TRBV20-1 with TRBJ2-1; 12 nucleotides align to TRBD2. The CDR3 has 17 amino acids. Germline V gene sequence: CDR1 DFQATT, CDR2 SNEGSKA (reference sequence). The J segment lost 7 bases and the V segment lost 3 bases, leaving 13 bases of the junction unmatched. CDR3 nucleotide sequence: TGCAGTGCTAGTGCGCCCCTAAGGACTAGCGGGGCGAATGAGCAGTTCTTC. This encodes CSASAPLRTSGANEQFF.

This clonotype appeared many times. V is TRBV9 and J is TRBJ1-1; D uncertain. Trimming pared 0 bases from V and 5 bases from J, leaving 11 bases between. CDR1 and CDR2 (germline): SGDLS, YYNGEE. The CDR3 has 14 residues. Here the CDR3 reads CASSVGSGLTEAFF. In DNA, the CDR3 is TGTGCCAGCAGCGTAGGGTCGGGGTTGACTGAAGCTTTCTTT.

In this sample, this clonotype turned up many times. The chain uses TRBV12-3 or TRBV12-4 and TRBJ2-3, with 9 nucleotides matching TRBD1. V was clipped by 5 bases and J by 4 bases; unmatched bases: 10. CDR3 length equals 16 residues. CDR3 loop: CASSRRTGVVPDTQYF. The DNA of the CDR3 is TGTGCCAGCAGTCGCAGGACAGGGGTGGTCCCAGATACGCAGTATTTT.

This clonotype has at least ten counts. V usage is TRBV12-3 or TRBV12-4 and J usage is TRBJ2-3, with D unresolved. V was shortened by 3 bases and J by 3 bases, with 4 bases between the two germline ends. The CDR3 contains 12 residues. In nucleotides, the CDR3 is TGTGCCAGCAGTTTTGGAACAGATACGCAGTATTTT. Translating it yields CASSFGTDTQYF.

This clonotype was seen more than once but under ten times. CDR3 loop: CASSSGLVQHEQFF. The DNA for the CDR3 is TGTGCCAGCAGTTCGGGACTAGTTCAACATGAGCAGTTCTTC. The chain joins TRBV6-5 to TRBJ2-1; 8 positions agree with TRBD2. Trimming at V came to 4 bases and at J to 8 bases, leaving 7 bases not matched to a gene. Germline values: CDR1 MNHEY, CDR2 SVGAGI. This CDR3 comprises 14 residues.

The rearrangement links TRBV7-3 to TRBJ2-2; D is unresolved. V was trimmed by 5 bases and J by 0 bases, leaving 4 bases between them. This CDR3 comprises 13 residues. Looked up from germline, CDR1 is SGHTA and CDR2 is FQGTGA. The DNA of the CDR3 is TGTGCCAGCAGCGCCTCGAACACCGGGGAGCTGTTTTTT. Translating gives CASSASNTGELFF.

This clonotype was counted at least ten times. The V gene is TRBV5-5, the J gene TRBJ2-5, with D possibly being TRBD2 (6 bases). The CDR3 is made up of 17 amino acids. Trimming pared 2 bases from V and 5 bases from J, leaving 22 bases between. The germline V gene encodes CDR1 SGHKS and CDR2 YYEKEE (reference sequence). The CDR3 DNA is TGTGCCAGCAGCTTTAGACTTTCGGGATCGGGGGACGAGACCCAGTACTTC. Translated, it gives CASSFRLSGSGDETQYF.

Ten or more counts support this clonotype. V and J are TRBV7-2 and TRBJ2-7; 7 bases line up with TRBD2. This CDR3 is 15 amino acids long. V lost 2 bases to trimming and J lost 0 bases; unmatched junction nucleotides: 4. Germline-derived CDR1 and CDR2 are SGHTA and FQGNSA. The DNA for the CDR3 is TGTGCCAGCAGCTTAACAGCGGGGAGCTCCTACGAGCAGTACTTC. Translating it yields CASSLTAGSSYEQYF.

Only a few counts were recorded for this clonotype. The chain employs TRBV20-1 and TRBJ1-6; D might be TRBD1 (5 bases). This CDR3 region has 14 residues. Germline V gives CDR1 DFQATT, CDR2 SNEGSKA (reference sequence). V gave up 5 bases and J gave up 9 bases, with 17 bases separating them. The CDR3 sequence: CSAHPRQGSSPLHF. As DNA, the CDR3 is TGCAGTGCTCATCCAAGGCAGGGAAGTTCACCCCTCCACTTT.

This clonotype has at least ten counts. The V call is TRBV5-1, the J call TRBJ2-3; D is perhaps TRBD1 (6 bases). CDR1 is SGHRS, CDR2 YFSETQ, per germline. V was pared by 0 bases and J by 6 bases, with 11 bases between. The CDR3 sequence is 14 residues long. The CDR3 DNA sequence: TGCGCCAGCAGCTTGGAACAGGGCGGCGATACGCAGTATTTT. Its protein product is CASSLEQGGDTQYF.

V is TRBV12-3 or TRBV12-4 and J is TRBJ2-7; D is perhaps TRBD2 (6 bases). Trimming took off 3 bases at V and 7 bases at J, with 13 bases between the two ends. The CDR3 spans 13 residues. This chain's CDR3 is CASSFRAAGEQYF. CDR3 sequence (DNA): TGTGCCAGCAGTTTCCGGGCTGCGGGAGAGCAGTACTTC.

A few counts support this clonotype. CDR3 sequence reads: CASSPRGASLGGYTF. In DNA form, the CDR3 reads TGTGCCAGCAGCCCCCGCGGTGCATCTTTGGGAGGCTACACCTTC. This chain joins TRBV14 and TRBJ1-2; no clear D. Germline CDR1 reads SGHDN; CDR2 reads FVKESK. CDR3 length: 15 amino acids. Trimming stripped 4 bases from V and 8 bases from J, with 20 bases between.

The sample holds many counts of this clonotype. V usage is TRBV6-2 or TRBV6-3 and J usage is TRBJ2-7; D is unresolved. Per the germline V gene, CDR1 is MNHEY and CDR2 is SVGEGT. This CDR3 has 14 residues. Trimming removed 4 bases at V and 0 bases at J, with 10 bases between. CDR3 nucleotide sequence: TGTGCCAGCAGTTTTTCCGGTCTCTCCTACGAGCAGTACTTC. Protein product: CASSFSGLSYEQYF.

There are many counts of this clonotype. This chain joins TRBV2 and TRBJ1-2, with TRBD1 identical over 7 bases. From germline, CDR1 is SNHLY and CDR2 FYNNEI. CDR3 length: 15 amino acids. After removal of 6 bases from V and 3 bases from J, the junction contained 10 bases not matched to a gene. The CDR3 sequence: CASRRGSGGDYGYTF. The CDR3 coding sequence is TGTGCCAGCAGGAGGGGCTCAGGGGGGGACTATGGCTACACCTTC.

This clonotype was observed many times. The chain couples TRBV5-8 to TRBJ2-3; TRBD2 matches 14 bases. The CDR3 loop spans 16 amino acids. CDR1 is SGHTS, CDR2 YDEGEE, per germline. With V trimmed by 3 bases and J by 6 bases, 6 bases remained unmatched. This CDR3 is CASSSRTSGGPDTQYF. CDR3 DNA sequence: TGTGCCAGCAGCTCGAGGACTAGCGGGGGGCCCGATACGCAGTATTTT.

This clonotype occurred many times. The chain couples TRBV28 to TRBJ1-1; TRBD1 might be the D (6 bases). V was trimmed by 5 bases and J by 0 bases, leaving 13 bases between them. This CDR3 region has 15 residues. Germline CDR1 and CDR2: MDHEN and SYDVKM. The CDR3 region is CASSAQGLLNTEAFF. The CDR3 DNA is TGTGCCAGCAGTGCACAGGGTTTATTGAACACTGAAGCTTTCTTT.

This clonotype was observed at least ten times. This CDR3 is CASSKDRVGQPQHF. DNA for the CDR3: TGTGCCAGCAGCAAAGACAGGGTGGGTCAGCCCCAGCATTTT. This chain uses TRBV11-2 with TRBJ1-5; TRBD1 agrees at 7 bases. The V gene's germline CDR1 is SGHAT and CDR2 FQNNGV. V dropped 5 bases and J dropped 6; count of bases not matched to a gene: 7. The CDR3 extends over 14 amino acids.

Comment on this clonotype: This sequence may be a read error, since a much larger clone differs from it by one base. The gene calls are TRBV5-1 and TRBJ1-1; 8 bases fit TRBD1. Germline V gene sequence: CDR1 SGHRS, CDR2 YFSETQ. This CDR3 has 15 amino acids. Germline trimming cut 0 bases from V and 10 bases from J; bases unmatched to any gene: 11. The CDR3 sequence is CASSLVGTGALPAFF. CDR3 sequence (DNA): TGCGCCAGCAGCTTGGTAGGGACAGGAGCCCTTCCAGCTTTCTTT.

This clonotype was recorded many times. The gene calls are TRBV3-1 and TRBJ2-5, with 8 bases matching TRBD1. Germline-derived CDR1 and CDR2 are LGHDT and YNNKEL (reference sequence). V gave up 0 bases and J gave up 2 bases; unmatched junction bases: 8. The CDR3 loop spans 17 amino acids. This CDR3 is CASSQEWDRQPQETQYF. Written as DNA, the CDR3 is TGTGCCAGCAGCCAAGAATGGGACAGGCAACCACAAGAGACCCAGTACTTC.